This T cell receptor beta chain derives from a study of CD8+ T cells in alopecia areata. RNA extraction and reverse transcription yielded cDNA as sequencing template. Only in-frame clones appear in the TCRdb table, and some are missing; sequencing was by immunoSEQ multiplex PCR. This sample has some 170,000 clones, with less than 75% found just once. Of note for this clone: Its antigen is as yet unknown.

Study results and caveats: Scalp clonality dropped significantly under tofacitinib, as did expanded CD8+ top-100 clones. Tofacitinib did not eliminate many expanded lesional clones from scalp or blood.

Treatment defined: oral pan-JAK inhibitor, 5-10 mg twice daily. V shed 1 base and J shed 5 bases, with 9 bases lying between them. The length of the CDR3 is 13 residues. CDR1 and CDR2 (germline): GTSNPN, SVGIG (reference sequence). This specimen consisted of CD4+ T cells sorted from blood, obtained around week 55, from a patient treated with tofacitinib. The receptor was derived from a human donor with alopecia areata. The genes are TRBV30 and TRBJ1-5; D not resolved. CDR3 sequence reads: CAWSGWEDQPQHF. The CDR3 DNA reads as TGTGCCTGGAGTGGATGGGAAGATCAGCCCCAGCATTTT.